Below, one T cell receptor (beta chain) is given with its context. Its antigen remains unidentified. Sequencing was performed with immunoSEQ multiplex PCR; in TCRdb, only in-frame clones are kept and a portion is missing. Here the sample spans 170,000 or so clones, 90% being singletons. This sample is part of a study of T cell responses to AZD1222 COVID-19 vaccine. Points from the study as a whole: The sample set comprised mostly white British donors with more females, and clonal diversity was possibly underestimated. Just six AZD1222 recipients were seropositive at baseline.

V lost 2 bases and J 5 bases, leaving 12 bases between the germline ends. This CDR3 is 15 amino acids long. Germline CDR1 is SEHNR and CDR2 is FQNEAQ (reference sequence). V usage is TRBV7-9 and J usage is TRBJ2-2; TRBD1 might be the D (6 bases). The sequencing here drew on peripheral blood, taken on day 0 of AZD1222 vaccination. The source of this sequence is an adult in good health. CDR3 nucleotide sequence: TGTGCCAGCAGCTTACAGGACAGTCCTACCGGGGAGCTGTTTTTT. The encoded protein is CASSLQDSPTGELFF.